The clone carrying this TCR beta chain showed up just a few times. The antigen remains unidentified. This sample is part of a study of cytomegalovirus exposure and HLA in healthy donors. Whole-study context: Earlier results showed 117 million unique TCR beta sequences derived from some 180 million T cells.

Germline V lookup: CDR1 LGHNA, CDR2 YSLEER. Trimming pared 3 bases from V and 2 bases from J, leaving 14 bases between. The CDR3 contains 17 residues. The PCR had 60 Vbeta and 13 Jbeta primers. Measured with immunoSEQ multiplex PCR; TCRdb has only the in-frame clones, and not every one. The sample yields around 200,000 clones, around three quarters seen once. Study-wide findings and caveats: What was likely a sequencing artifact was a cluster of highly shared sequence variants. Later work found most CMV-associated TCR beta chains apparently HLA-restricted. Rare sequences made up most TCRs, while some public TCRs were found in many donors.

This chain connects TRBV4-3 to TRBJ2-6; D may be TRBD1 (6 bases). Sequencing used PBMCs. The sequence was collected from a woman aged 50 to 60 in good health and CMV-seronegative. The CDR3 DNA reads TGCGCCAGCAGCCATGGGGACACTTTCACTGGGGCCAACGTCCTGACTTTC. Protein product: CASSHGDTFTGANVLTF.